The subject of this entry is one TCR beta chain. The antigen it binds to is not known. The sample holds no much larger clone one base away, and base qualities are not on file. This sample is drawn from a study of shared clonotypes between healthy human individuals (TCRdb year 2020). A note on the overall study: The cohort included a few men and a couple of women between 18 and 49 years of age. Each donor's leukapheresis produced roughly between roughly 0.9 and 9 billion PBMCs. To increase sequencing depth and limit assay-specific biases, different laboratories used diverse techniques to prepare libraries and sequence TCR repertoires. Per donor, three plates each were used for CD4 naive and CD4 memory, two for CD8 naive, and one for CD8 memory. To estimate repertoire size and how much clonotypes are shared between individuals, the study performed deep sequencing of blood TCR repertoires from a handful of healthy adults. Beyond this particular receptor, the publication reports: Even with the large sequencing depth, rarefaction of the sorted-subset datasets indicated that sequencing was incomplete. Higher generation probabilities were observed for clonotypes shared by all four sorted-subset donors than for non-shared clonotypes. Sampling was restricted to blood, and TCR repertoires in tissue are likely to differ from TCR repertoires in blood. Pairwise subsampling indicated that sequencing depth was expected to affect the degree of clonotype sharing among donors. The small number of donors limited the genetic and exposure-history diversity represented. Larger estimated clonotype richness was generally found for naive subsets than for memory subsets. Across a few donors, approximately 5% of naive CD4, roughly 3.5% of naive CD8, under 2.5% of memory CD4, and around 0.4% of memory CD8 clonotypes were shared.

V is pared back by 3 bases and J by 0 bases, with 9 bases lying between the germline termini. The CDR3 spans 15 residues, from the cysteine through the phenylalanine. The retained sequence is limited to the CDR3, 45 bases, with the frame set at the first base. CDR1 and CDR2 (MNHEY, SMNVEV) derive from the germline V gene (reference sequence). The donors were healthy, HIV-negative adults who had no recently reported acute infections or vaccinations. Every donor was a Caucasian adult living in Nashville, Tennessee, USA. Magnetic negative selection was used to enrich CD4+ T cells, after which naive cells were positively selected on CD45RA and the negative fraction became the memory subset. Blood was obtained by leukapheresis, after which PBMCs were separated by Ficoll-Histopaque density gradient centrifugation and cryopreserved in liquid nitrogen vapor phase. Analytical flow cytometry was used to check the purity and quantity of each magnetically sorted T cell population. From each sorted fraction, genomic DNA was isolated and quantified by UV absorbance on a Nanodrop 2000c.

Using the deep immunoSEQ assay, multiplex PCR amplified TCR CDR3 regions from genomic DNA. Extracted genomic DNA from each cell subset was spread evenly across all wells of several immunoSEQ 96-well plates, with each plate serving as a replicate. For sorted subsets, 200 to 250 ng of genomic DNA, equivalent to about 30,000 T cell genomes, went into each replicate PCR. Purified libraries were quantified with a Qubit 3.0 fluorometer, sized on a Bioanalyzer 2100, and re-quantified with the KAPA Library Quantification kit. Every immunoSEQ 96-well plate was sequenced on a dedicated single-read 150-cycle Illumina NextSeq 550 flow cell. On the authors' methods: The immunoSEQ output contained only junctional sequences without quality scores, so filtering could not match that applied to full-length reads. To assign V/J genes and CDR3, sequences were annotated using PyIR, a Python wrapper for IgBLAST v1.9, with IMGT germline references. Reads with weak V/J assignments (E-value above 1e-6), missing CDR3, stop codons, out-of-frame junctions, or ambiguous translated residues were removed. A V3J clonotype was defined by an identical inferred V gene, J gene, and CDR3 amino acid sequence. Percentage overlap between repertoires was computed as shared unique clonotypes divided by the size of the smaller repertoire. Repertoire richness was assessed with RTK rarefaction, the Chao1 estimator, and Recon v2.1 estimates of unobserved clonotypes. Generation probabilities for all TCRbeta clonotypes obtained by the gDNA method from a handful of donors were computed using OLGA. TCRdb retrieved this table from immuneACCESS and kept in-frame rearrangements only. Not all clones are present; in checked studies, unresolved V genes account for under half, and no reason is known for the remainder. V, J and clone size are those of that table, while D and trimming were read from the DNA. This sample has roughly 1,000,000 clones in its table, and about 84% of those were observed once. 0.5% to 0.6% of the sample is in the top ten clones.

The receptor was derived from a man between 18 and 35 years old in good health. Some clones in this sample may be carry-over from other donors' samples. Material for sequencing was memory CD4+ T cells from PBMCs. What the cell subset or site label conveys for this sample: CD45RA-negative fraction. The V and J segments used are TRBV27 and TRBJ2-1, with the D segment identity uncertain. The nucleotide sequence is given as TGTGCCAGCAGTTTTTTGGCGAGCTCCTACAATGAGCAGTTCTTC. Its amino acids are CASSFLASSYNEQFF.